A selection of T cell receptor beta chains follows, all from one sample in a study of T-cell reconstitution after alpha-beta-depleted transplantation in children. TCRdb called the PCR reads again in MiXCR, with one record for every CDR3 protein. The sample carries 97,000 or so distinct CDR3 sequences, around 7% recorded once. The sequencing here drew on PBMCs, taken before TCRalphabeta/CD19-depleted stem cell transplant. These receptors came from a boy aged 2 to 10 with acute lymphoblastic leukemia, due to receive a stem cell transplant. The CDR3 runs from the conserved cysteine through the conserved F or W. The D gene is left open where the match is weak. A row's size may be missing; if present it is once, few, many or a size class.

d_call j_call clone_size v_call cdr3_nt cdr3_aa
NA TRBJ1-3 few TRBV7-2 TGTGCCAGCAGCTCGCCTGGGGACACCATATATTTT CASSSPGDTIYF
NA TRBJ2-7 many TRBV5-1 TGCGCCAGCAGCTTCACCCGGGCGTCCTTGGAAGAGCAGTACTTC CASSFTRASLEEQYF
NA TRBJ1-5 NA TRBV19 TGTGCCAGTAGTATGGTGGGCAGGCTCAATCAGCCCCAGCATTTT CASSMVGRLNQPQHF
TRBD1 TRBJ2-7 few TRBV6-1 TGTGCCAGCAGCTTGACAGGGCGGGAGCAGTACTTC CASSLTGREQYF
NA TRBJ2-7 many TRBV7-2 TGTGCCAGCAGCTCGAGGGGACGCGAGCAGTACTTC CASSSRGREQYF
TRBD1 TRBJ2-1 NA TRBV7-9 TGTGCCAGCAGCCCAGGGACAGTTCCGTACTACAATGAGCAGTTCTTC CASSPGTVPYYNEQFF
TRBD1 TRBJ2-7 many TRBV3-1 TGTGCCAGCAGCCAAGATTCTCGGGACAGCTCCTACGAGCAGTACTTC CASSQDSRDSSYEQYF
TRBD1 TRBJ1-3 many TRBV13 TGTGCCAGCAGCCTCCGGGACAGGGTTTTCTCGTCGGGAAACACCATATATTTT CASSLRDRVFSSGNTIYF
TRBD2 TRBJ2-2 few TRBV7-3 TGTGCCAGCAGCCCAGCGGGGGGGGTGAACACCGGGGAGCTGTTTTTT CASSPAGGVNTGELFF
TRBD1 TRBJ2-7 once TRBV5-1 TGCGCCAGCAGACCCGGACAGGGCCCCTACGGGCAGTACTTC CASRPGQGPYGQYF
TRBD1 TRBJ1-1 many TRBV11-1 TGTGCCAGCAGTTACAGGGGGCGAACTGAAGCTTTCTTT CASSYRGRTEAFF
TRBD1 TRBJ1-5 many TRBV2 TGTGCCAGCAGTCCTCTCGGGACAGCGACCCTGTTGGGCAATCAGCCCCAGCATTTT CASSPLGTATLLGNQPQHF
NA TRBJ2-2 NA TRBV18 TGTGCCAGCTCACCACCGCAGGGACGCACCACCGGGGAGCTGTTTTTT CASSPPQGRTTGELFF
NA TRBJ2-3 few TRBV23-1 TGCGCCAGCAGTCAATCGAGACGGGTGGCCGGGAAGCAGTATTTT CASSQSRRVAGKQYF
NA TRBJ2-7 many TRBV9 TGTGCCAGCAGCGTAATCCCAGATAGGGGCGAGCAGTACTTC CASSVIPDRGEQYF
NA TRBJ2-1 many TRBV29-1 TGCAGCGTTGTTGGGATAGCGGATTACAATGAGCAGTTCTTC CSVVGIADYNEQFF
NA TRBJ1-5 many TRBV2 TGTGCCAGCAGTGCGGGAGGGAAACAGCCCCAGCATTTT CASSAGGKQPQHF